The rows below give T cell receptor beta chains drawn from one sample of a study of shared clonotypes between healthy human individuals. Using immunoSEQ multiplex PCR, the repertoire was profiled, and TCRdb retains in-frame clones only, with some absent. The top ten clones hold more than 0.12% of a sample with roughly 2.5 million clones, roughly 92% of them seen once. Source material: naive CD4+ T cells sorted from blood. The receptors shown here come from a man between 18 and 35 years old in good health. Both conserved end residues are part of each CDR3. A D gene is named only where the DNA matches it firmly. Size is stated for part of the rows, as once, few or many counts, or as a class when the clone is expanded.

V	D	J	size	CDR3	DNA
TRBV13	.	TRBJ2-7	.	CASSFRLNTYEQYF	TGTGCCAGCAGCTTCCGACTCAATACCTACGAGCAGTACTTC
TRBV10-3	.	TRBJ1-3	.	CAISAWGTRSGNTIYF	TGTGCCATCAGTGCGTGGGGAACCCGTTCTGGAAACACCATATATTTT
TRBV7-9	.	TRBJ1-4	.	CASSSVGLGRTNEKLFF	TGTGCCAGCAGTTCCGTCGGCTTAGGGCGGACTAATGAAAAACTGTTTTTT
TRBV30	TRBD2	TRBJ2-1	.	CAWSPQLAGGLNEQFF	TGTGCCTGGAGTCCGCAACTAGCGGGGGGCCTCAATGAGCAGTTCTTC
TRBV2	TRBD1	TRBJ2-5	.	CASSYRGQTQYF	TGTGCCAGCAGTTACAGGGGGCAGACCCAGTACTTC
TRBV25-1	.	TRBJ1-1	.	CASSESRVLGTEAFF	TGTGCCAGCAGTGAATCTCGGGTACTTGGGACTGAAGCTTTCTTT
TRBV15	.	TRBJ2-7	.	CATSPGGSSYEQYF	TGTGCCACCAGCCCCGGAGGCTCCTCCTACGAGCAGTACTTC
TRBV7-3	.	TRBJ2-5	.	CASSLQQLETQYF	TGTGCCAGCAGCTTACAACAGTTAGAGACCCAGTACTTC
TRBV7-2	TRBD1	TRBJ2-7	.	CASSLQQGAGEQYF	TGTGCCAGCAGCCTGCAACAGGGGGCTGGGGAGCAGTACTTC
TRBV5-1	.	TRBJ2-2	.	CASSLAAGVGELFF	TGCGCCAGCAGCTTGGCGGCAGGGGTCGGGGAGCTGTTTTTT
TRBV11-2	.	TRBJ2-7	.	CASSLAGGGIYEQYF	TGTGCCAGCAGCTTAGCAGGTGGAGGTATATACGAGCAGTACTTC
TRBV4-1	.	TRBJ2-1	.	CASSQESRKSYNEQFF	TGCGCCAGCAGCCAAGAGTCCAGGAAATCCTACAATGAGCAGTTCTTC
TRBV6-5	.	TRBJ2-7	.	CASRSRFHEQYF	TGTGCCAGCAGGTCTAGGTTCCACGAGCAGTACTTC
TRBV9	TRBD1	TRBJ1-2	.	CASSVGQGASGYTF	TGTGCCAGCAGCGTAGGACAGGGGGCTTCGGGCTACACCTTC
TRBV7-3	.	TRBJ1-1	few	CASSLEGGSLNTEAFF	TGTGCCAGCAGCTTGGAAGGGGGGTCATTGAACACTGAAGCTTTCTTT
TRBV5-1	.	TRBJ2-7	.	CASSFVGGSNEQYF	TGCGCCAGCAGCTTCGTGGGGGGATCGAACGAGCAGTACTTC
TRBV6-5	TRBD1	TRBJ1-2	.	CASSYSTGVNYGYTF	TGTGCCAGCAGTTACTCGACAGGGGTTAACTATGGCTACACCTTC
TRBV5-1	.	TRBJ1-6	.	CASSLAPGPNNSPLHF	TGCGCCAGCAGCTTGGCCCCGGGACCGAATAATTCACCCCTCCACTTT
TRBV5-1	TRBD1	TRBJ2-2	.	CASSLGQGPGRTGELFF	TGCGCCAGCAGCTTGGGACAGGGCCCTGGACGAACCGGGGAGCTGTTTTTT
TRBV19	.	TRBJ2-3	.	CASKPRGTQYF	TGTGCCAGTAAGCCAAGAGGTACGCAGTATTTT
TRBV7-3	.	TRBJ2-7	.	CASSPSGLGTYEQYF	TGTGCCAGCAGTCCATCCGGGCTCGGTACCTACGAGCAGTACTTC
TRBV18	.	TRBJ2-2	few	CASSPTLTGNTGELFF	TGTGCCAGCTCACCCACTCTAACAGGCAACACCGGGGAGCTGTTTTTT
TRBV28	.	TRBJ1-5	.	CASTSGLNNQPQHF	TGTGCCAGCACCTCGGGGCTGAACAATCAGCCCCAGCATTTT
TRBV21-1	.	TRBJ2-1	.	CASSARSSQDWGEQFF	TGTGCCAGCAGCGCCCGGAGTTCCCAAGATTGGGGTGAGCAGTTCTTC
TRBV15	TRBD1	TRBJ2-7	.	CATSRATGPYEQYF	TGTGCCACCAGCAGAGCGACAGGGCCCTACGAGCAGTACTTC
TRBV6-6	.	TRBJ1-3	.	CASSAEGSGNTIYF	TGTGCCAGCAGCGCAGAGGGTTCTGGAAACACCATATATTTT
TRBV19	.	TRBJ1-1	once	CASSLPTVNTEAFF	TGTGCCAGTAGTCTACCTACAGTGAACACTGAAGCTTTCTTT
TRBV28	TRBD2	TRBJ2-1	.	CASTSGGGPLNEQFF	TGTGCCAGCACCTCCGGCGGGGGGCCCTTGAATGAGCAGTTCTTC
TRBV28	.	TRBJ2-5	.	CASSPYRVQETQYF	TGTGCCAGCAGTCCCTACAGGGTCCAAGAGACCCAGTACTTC
TRBV4-1	.	TRBJ2-5	.	CASSQDLLSGVETQYF	TGCGCCAGCAGCCAAGATCTACTATCGGGAGTGGAGACCCAGTACTTC
TRBV7-9	TRBD1	TRBJ1-1	.	CASSLLQGATEAFF	TGTGCCAGCAGCTTACTACAGGGGGCGACTGAAGCTTTCTTT
TRBV30	TRBD1	TRBJ1-6	.	CAWSVFRTGEGSNSPLHF	TGTGCCTGGAGTGTATTTCGGACAGGGGAGGGTAGCAATTCACCCCTCCACTTT
TRBV6-6	TRBD1	TRBJ1-2	.	CASRDPGQGTGGYTF	TGTGCCAGCAGAGATCCGGGACAGGGTACGGGTGGCTACACCTTC
TRBV27	TRBD2	TRBJ2-7	.	CASSLQLAGVYEQYF	TGTGCCAGCAGCCTCCAACTAGCGGGAGTGTACGAGCAGTACTTC
TRBV6-5	.	TRBJ1-2	.	CASSSGYGYTF	TGTGCCAGCAGTTCCGGATATGGCTACACCTTC
TRBV6-5	.	TRBJ2-7	once	CASSYGFTGREQYF	TGTGCCAGCAGTTACGGGTTCACAGGGAGGGAGCAGTACTTC
TRBV30	.	TRBJ1-6	once	CAWSVLSSYNSPLHF	TGTGCCTGGAGTGTACTGAGCTCCTATAATTCACCCCTCCACTTT
TRBV5-8	TRBD2	TRBJ2-2	.	CASSFRPSGDTGELFF	TGTGCCAGCAGCTTTAGGCCTAGCGGGGACACCGGGGAGCTGTTTTTT
TRBV5-6	TRBD1	TRBJ1-4	.	CASSLARTGGEKLFF	TGTGCCAGCAGCTTGGCCCGCACAGGGGGGGAAAAACTGTTTTTT
TRBV2	.	TRBJ2-5	.	CASSERGLPGTQYF	TGTGCCAGCAGTGAAAGAGGACTCCCGGGGACCCAGTACTTC
TRBV5-6	.	TRBJ1-6	once	CASSLASGANPNSPLHF	TGTGCCAGCAGCTTGGCCTCGGGGGCCAATCCTAATTCACCCCTCCACTTT